These 14 T cell receptor beta chains originate from one sample sequenced in a study of T cells in Graves' hyperthyroidism and ophthalmopathy. TCR beta CDR3 regions were amplified from RNA. In the first-round RT-PCR of the TCR CDR3, the HTBI primer set was used. TCRdb processed the multiplex PCR reads anew with MiXCR; each CDR3 protein has one entry. The sample gives roughly 420,000 distinct CDR3 sequences, 15% to 19% of which show up once; 13% to 15% is in the top ten. Material for sequencing was blood. These receptor sequences come from a woman younger than 30 with Graves' hyperthyroidism.

This sequence joins TRBV4-2 and TRBJ2-3; 8 bases align to TRBD1. This CDR3 contains 15 residues. Germline V gene sequence: CDR1 LGHNA, CDR2 YNFKEQ. V was pared by 4 bases and J by 2 bases, with 5 bases of the junction left unmatched. The CDR3 bases are TGTGCCAGCAGCCCTAGGACAGGGAACACAGATACGCAGTATTTT. It specifies CASSPRTGNTDTQYF.

The V call is TRBV20-1, the J call TRBJ1-3; 8 nucleotides line up with TRBD1. The CDR3 runs 22 residues. Trimming cost V 1 base and J 6 bases; bases outside gene matches: 29. CDR1 and CDR2 from the germline V gene are DFQATT and SNEGSKA (reference sequence). The CDR3 region has the DNA TGCAGTGCTAGAGCTTTTTTTAATGGGGACAGGACGCTTAATGACTCCGTAAACACCATATATTTT. As protein: CSARAFFNGDRTLNDSVNTIYF.

This clonotype occurred many times. The gene calls are TRBV11-2 and TRBJ2-3; D ambiguous. With 1 base removed from V and 2 bases from J, the gap between germline ends came to 10 bases. CDR1 is SGHAT, CDR2 FQNNGV, per germline. CDR3 length: 15 amino acids. CDR3 nucleotides: TGTGCCAGCAGCTTAGTCGGCCAGCTCACAGATACGCAGTATTTT. Translated: CASSLVGQLTDTQYF.

This clonotype occurred many times. The rearrangement links TRBV11-2 to TRBJ2-7; D is perhaps TRBD1 (6 bases). V was trimmed by 0 bases and J by 5 bases, leaving 11 bases between them. The CDR3 loop spans 14 amino acids. Germline lookup yields CDR1 SGHAT and CDR2 FQNNGV. CDR3 nucleotides: TGTGCCAGCAGCTTAGATACCAGGGGCCACGAGCAGTACTTC. Translating gives CASSLDTRGHEQYF.

The sample holds a few counts of this clonotype. The chain has TRBV7-6 and TRBJ2-7, with D possibly matching TRBD1 (5 bases). V gave up 1 base and J gave up 2 bases, with 9 bases separating them. The V gene's germline CDR1 is SGHVS and CDR2 FNYEAQ. The CDR3 loop spans 14 amino acids. CDR3 coding DNA: TGTGCCAGCAGCTTAGGGACAAGCACCTACGAGCAGTACTTC. Translation: CASSLGTSTYEQYF. Full variable domain (rest looked up from reference TRBV7-6 and TRBJ2-7): GAGVSQSPRYKVTKRGQDVALRCDPISGHVSLYWYRQALGQGPEFLTYFNYEAQQDKSGLPNDRFSAERPEGSISTLTIQRTEQRDSAMYRCASSLGTSTYEQYFGPGTRLTVT.

This clonotype was seen a few times. The chain joins TRBV18 to TRBJ1-3; unclear D gene. Germline V lookup: CDR1 KGHSH, CDR2 LQKENI. CDR3 length: 15 residues. The V end was cut by 4 bases, the J end by 0 bases, with 10 bases between. The CDR3 coding sequence is TGTGCCAGCTCACAGACAACGCGCTCTGGAAACACCATATATTTT. This translates into CASSQTTRSGNTIYF.

This clonotype was picked up many times. The rearrangement uses TRBV27 and TRBJ1-3, with a tentative D call TRBD1 (5 bases). V dropped 3 bases and J dropped 3 bases, with 15 bases sitting between them. Germline CDR1 is MNHEY and CDR2 is SMNVEV (reference sequence). This CDR3 region has 16 residues. The CDR3 nucleotides read TGTGCCAGCAGTTTGAAGCTGTGGCAGGGTGGAAACACCATATATTTT. Translated: CASSLKLWQGGNTIYF.

This clonotype occurred a few times. CDR3 nucleotide sequence: TGCAGTGCTAGAATGGGACAAAGCTATGGCTACACCTTC. Its protein is CSARMGQSYGYTF. The chain has TRBV20-1 and TRBJ1-2; perhaps TRBD1 as D (6 bases). Germline V lookup: CDR1 DFQATT, CDR2 SNEGSKA (reference sequence). The CDR3 runs 13 residues. Trimming took 2 bases from V and 4 from J, leaving 11 bases between them.

To note about this clonotype: A much larger clone differs from this one at a single base, so this may be a read error. The chain combines TRBV12-3 or TRBV12-4 with TRBJ2-2; 15 bases match TRBD2. This CDR3 spans 18 amino acids. V lost 4 bases and J lost 1; bases outside the gene matches: 4. CDR3 DNA sequence: TGTGCCAGCAGTTCCAGGACTAGCGGGGGGGAGAACACCGGGGAGCTGTTTTTT. Residues: CASSSRTSGGENTGELFF.

The CDR3 region is CATSGRPHDRGQDEQYF. The CDR3 DNA follows: TGTGCCACCAGCGGTAGGCCACACGACAGGGGGCAGGACGAGCAGTACTTC. This sequence joins TRBV15 and TRBJ2-7; 10 bases agree with TRBD1. The germline CDR1 and CDR2 sequences are LNHNV and YYDKDF (reference sequence). Trimming at V came to 5 bases and at J to 5 bases, leaving 15 bases not matched to a gene. This CDR3 has 17 residues.

This clonotype was seen at least ten times. The J gene is TRBJ2-1, the V gene TRBV7-3, with 7 nucleotides matching TRBD2. The CDR3 runs 14 residues. Germline V gene sequence: CDR1 SGHTA, CDR2 FQGTGA. Germline trimming cut 4 bases from V and 3 bases from J; bases unmatched to any gene: 3. CDR3 protein: CASSYGGNYNEQFF. CDR3 DNA: TGTGCCAGCAGCTACGGGGGGAACTACAATGAGCAGTTCTTC.

This clonotype was counted a few times. Being one base from a much bigger clone, this may be a read error. The chain links TRBV28 to TRBJ1-2, with D unclear. The germline V gene has CDR1 MDHEN and CDR2 SYDVKM. CDR3 length: 12 residues. This CDR3 is CAVAHKVYGDTF. CDR3 coding DNA: TGTGCCGTCGCCCATAAGGTCTATGGCGACACCTTC.

This clonotype was picked up one time. The J gene is TRBJ2-3, the V gene TRBV25-1; D possibly corresponds to TRBD2 (5 bases). Germline V gene lookup returns CDR1 MGHDK and CDR2 SYGVNS. Trimming cost V 6 bases and J 3 bases, with 13 bases left between them. The CDR3 has 14 residues. This CDR3 reads CASRFSGGTDTQYF. In DNA form, the CDR3 reads TGTGCCAGCAGATTCTCCGGCGGGACAGATACGCAGTATTTT.

This chain uses TRBV7-9 with TRBJ2-3; D is ambiguous. The germline V gene has CDR1 SEHNR and CDR2 FQNEAQ (reference sequence). V was trimmed by 0 bases and J by 1 base, leaving 11 bases between them. This CDR3 has 16 residues. In nucleotides, the CDR3 is TGTGCCAGCAGCTTAGCTGCCGATATGGGCACAGATACGCAGTATTTT. Amino acids: CASSLAADMGTDTQYF.